This T cell receptor beta chain was recovered during a study of shared clonotypes between healthy human individuals. General study results and limits: The study drew on few donors, limiting represented genetic and exposure-history diversity.

On this clone itself: The antigen remains unidentified.

The naive CD8 population came from CD45RO-negative cells selected for CCR7, without terminally differentiated effector memory CD45RA+ cells. Adults of Caucasian background living in Nashville, Tennessee made up all donors. At the deep level, the assay was run. Clones were read by immunoSEQ multiplex PCR, and TCRdb kept only the in-frame ones, dropping some. This table holds roughly 2 million clones, about 95% found once. The CDR3 has 15 amino acids. Trimming removed 2 bases at V and 6 bases at J, with 15 bases between. CDR1 is SGHRS, CDR2 YFSETQ, per germline. This rearrangement joins TRBV5-1 to TRBJ2-1; TRBD1 or TRBD2 may be the D gene (5 bases each). The clonotype was recovered from a man between 18 and 35 years old in good health. Sequencing used naive CD8+ T cells sorted from blood. Here the CDR3 DNA reads TGCGCCAGCAGCTTAAGGCAGGGAGATTCCAATGAGCAGTTCTTC. Translation gives CASSLRQGDSNEQFF.